The text below deals with one T cell receptor (beta chain). Its antigen is currently not known. No much larger clone exists at a distance of one base, and base qualities are not known. The data were obtained in a study of blood T cell repertoires in COVID-19 (dated by TCRdb to about 2020). At the level of the whole study: Samples covering the acute and convalescent phases of COVID-19 were provided by collaborators in the United States, Italy and Spain. The material from the prospective study consisted of cDNA or gDNA derived from T cells, B-cell-depleted T cells, or PBMCs. The dataset comprised deeply sampled blood TCRbeta repertoires from subjects exposed to, actively infected with, or recovered from COVID-19. The repertoires were released in a freely available public database intended as a resource for research on the immune response to SARS-CoV-2. Samples were obtained from the ongoing ImmuneRACE study (first 160 participants) and from about 1,300 subjects provided by 6 global collaborators. The sample metadata nearly always contained a de-identified subject ID, COVID-19 status, age in years and sex. Where available, HLA class I and class II types were obtained from metadata supplied by the sample provider rather than from assay-based typing. Here is what the overall study found, with its caveats: The amount of clinical and demographic metadata varied by source and participant and was provided uncurated.

TCRbeta CDR3 regions were amplified from genomic DNA by means of the immunoSEQ Assay, a bias-controlled multiplex PCR. The paper's data handling went like this. The number of nucleated cells in each sample was estimated from the amplification of reference gene primers within the assay. To quantify the absolute abundance of each unique TCRbeta CDR3 rearrangement, sequence reads were collapsed and filtered. For each sample, productive Simpson clonality was calculated by taking the square root of Simpson's diversity index across productive rearrangements. TCRdb carries this immuneACCESS record with in-frame sequences only. Its versions omit some clonotypes, under half of them owing to an unresolved V gene in the studies checked, with the rest unexplained. The DNA gave D and trimming, while V, J and clone size come from that table. The sample table lists tens of thousands of clones, about nine tenths of them with a count of one. Approximately 1.9% of the sample is held by the ten biggest clonotypes.

The CDR3 has 13 amino acids, counting the end cysteine and phenylalanine. The entry retains the CDR3 DNA only, 39 bases that are in frame from base 1. Trimming at the junction amounts to 4 bases on V and 6 bases on J, and the germline ends lie 10 bases apart. CDR1 and CDR2 (MGHDK, SYGVNS) derive from the germline V gene. Each collaborating institution followed its own protocols to collect whole blood in K2EDTA tubes. For TCRbeta analysis, collaborator samples were shipped as frozen whole blood, as isolated PBMCs, or as DNA extracted from either sample type. The receptor's source is a man under 40 with acute or convalescent COVID-19. The source material was peripheral blood. Recombination connected TRBV25-1 to TRBJ2-1; the D gene is possibly TRBD2, with 6 bases matching. The bases are TGTGCCAGCAGTGCCCGGGACTCCAATGAGCAGTTCTTC. This codes for CASSARDSNEQFF.